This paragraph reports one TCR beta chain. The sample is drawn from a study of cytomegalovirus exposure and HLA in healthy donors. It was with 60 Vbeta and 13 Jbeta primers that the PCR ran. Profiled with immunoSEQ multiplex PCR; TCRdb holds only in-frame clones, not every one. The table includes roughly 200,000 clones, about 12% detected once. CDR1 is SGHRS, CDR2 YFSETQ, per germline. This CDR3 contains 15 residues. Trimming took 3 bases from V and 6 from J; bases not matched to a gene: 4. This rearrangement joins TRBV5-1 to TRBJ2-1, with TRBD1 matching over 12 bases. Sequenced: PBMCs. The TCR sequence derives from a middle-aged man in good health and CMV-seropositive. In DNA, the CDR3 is TGCGCCAGCAGCTCCGGGACAGGGGGCCTCAATGAGCAGTTCTTC. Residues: CASSSGTGGLNEQFF.